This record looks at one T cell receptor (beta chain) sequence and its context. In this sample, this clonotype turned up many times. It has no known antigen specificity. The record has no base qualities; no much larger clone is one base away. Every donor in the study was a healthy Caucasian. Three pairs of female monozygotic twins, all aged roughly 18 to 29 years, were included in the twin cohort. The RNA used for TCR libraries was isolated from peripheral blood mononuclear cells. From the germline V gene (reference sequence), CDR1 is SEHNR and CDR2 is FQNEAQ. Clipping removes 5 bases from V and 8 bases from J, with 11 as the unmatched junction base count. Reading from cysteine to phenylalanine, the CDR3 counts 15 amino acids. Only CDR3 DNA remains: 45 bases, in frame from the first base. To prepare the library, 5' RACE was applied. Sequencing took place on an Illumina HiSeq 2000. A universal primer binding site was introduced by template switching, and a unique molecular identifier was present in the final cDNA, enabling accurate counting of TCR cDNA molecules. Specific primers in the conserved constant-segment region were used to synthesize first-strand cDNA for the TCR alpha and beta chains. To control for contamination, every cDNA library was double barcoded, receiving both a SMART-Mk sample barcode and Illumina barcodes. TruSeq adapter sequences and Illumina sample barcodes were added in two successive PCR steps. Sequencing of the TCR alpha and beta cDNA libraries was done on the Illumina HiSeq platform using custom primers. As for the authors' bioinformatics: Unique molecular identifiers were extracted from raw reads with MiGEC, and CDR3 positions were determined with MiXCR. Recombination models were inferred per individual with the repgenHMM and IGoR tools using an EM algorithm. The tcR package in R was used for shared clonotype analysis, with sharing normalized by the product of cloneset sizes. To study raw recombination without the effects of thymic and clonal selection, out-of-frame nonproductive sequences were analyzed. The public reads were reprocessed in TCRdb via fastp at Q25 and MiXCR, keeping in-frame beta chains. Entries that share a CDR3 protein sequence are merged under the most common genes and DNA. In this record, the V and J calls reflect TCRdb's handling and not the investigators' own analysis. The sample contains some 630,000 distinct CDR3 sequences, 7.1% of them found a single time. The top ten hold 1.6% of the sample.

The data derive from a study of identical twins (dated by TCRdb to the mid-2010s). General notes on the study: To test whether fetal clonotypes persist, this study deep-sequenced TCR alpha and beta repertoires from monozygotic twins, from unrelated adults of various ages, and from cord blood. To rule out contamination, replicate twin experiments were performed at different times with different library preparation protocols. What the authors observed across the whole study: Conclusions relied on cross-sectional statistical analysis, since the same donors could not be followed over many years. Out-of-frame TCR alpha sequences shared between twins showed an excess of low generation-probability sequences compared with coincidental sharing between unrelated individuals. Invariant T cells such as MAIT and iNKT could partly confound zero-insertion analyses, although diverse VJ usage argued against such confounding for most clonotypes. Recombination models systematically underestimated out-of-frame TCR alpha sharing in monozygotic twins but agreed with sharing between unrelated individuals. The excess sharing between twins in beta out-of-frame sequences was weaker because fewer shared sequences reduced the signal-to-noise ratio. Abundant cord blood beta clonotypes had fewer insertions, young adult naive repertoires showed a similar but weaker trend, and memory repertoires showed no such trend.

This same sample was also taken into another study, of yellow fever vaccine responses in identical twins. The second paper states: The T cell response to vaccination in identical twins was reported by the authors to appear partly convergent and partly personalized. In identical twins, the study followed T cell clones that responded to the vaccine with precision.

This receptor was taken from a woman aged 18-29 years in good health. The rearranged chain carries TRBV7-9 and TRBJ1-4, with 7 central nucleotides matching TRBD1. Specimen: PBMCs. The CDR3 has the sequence CASSTRDSEAEKLFF. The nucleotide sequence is TGTGCCAGCAGCACCCGGGACAGCGAAGCGGAAAAACTGTTTTTT.